This paragraph reports one TCR beta chain. This clone is a singleton in its sample. Its specific antigen is unknown. The record has no base qualities; no much larger clone is one base away. The same CDR3 is also encoded by other DNA sequences in this sample. Trimming takes 3 bases from V and 4 bases from J, and the germline ends sit 9 bases apart. The germline V gene yields SGHVS for CDR1 and FNYEAQ for CDR2. From the cysteine up to the phenylalanine, the CDR3 has a length of 13 residues. Here the CDR3 DNA is all that survives: 39 bases in frame from base 1. The data are from a study of graft-versus-host responses after intestinal transplantation (dated by TCRdb to about 2021). Study-wide context: The transplants that recipients got were multivisceral, liver-intestinal, or isolated intestinal. Every recipient was given anti-thymocyte globulin induction, then maintenance tacrolimus and steroids for roughly 3 years. Rather than being sequenced by the commercial service, samples from a few later patients were sequenced in-house on an Illumina MiSeq and processed with MiXCR. A cohort of some 24 intestinal transplant recipients, including one retransplant, was enrolled, and a few patients lacking pretransplant specimens were excluded. After intestinal transplantation, graft-versus-host and host-versus-graft alloreactive T cell clones in the graft, circulation and bone marrow were tracked using bulk TCR-beta CDR3 sequencing. Donor T cell macrochimerism was defined as a peak of at least 4% donor T cells among recipient peripheral blood mononuclear cells. Alloreactive clones were identified by sequencing pre-transplant mixed lymphocyte reaction products and comparing these products with unstimulated pre-transplant donor and recipient T cells.

The method behind the library was the immunoSEQ multiplex PCR assay. For most patients, genomic DNA was isolated with the Qiagen DNeasy Blood and Tissue Kit and sent frozen to Adaptive Biotechnologies for TCR sequencing. Adaptive Biotechnologies carried out high-throughput TCR-beta CDR3 sequencing of genomic DNA for most patients. The source study handled its data this way. TCR sequencing data were retrieved from Adaptive's ImmunoSEQ software for about 17 patients, whereas a few other patients were processed with MiXCR and VDJtools. To correct CD4 versus CD8 sorting errors, any sequence found in both subsets at a frequency ratio below 5:1 was removed. CDR3 nucleotide sequences shared by donor and recipient were removed because the origin of these sequences could not be assigned. To count as alloreactive, a clone needed at least 2-fold expansion over unstimulated cells and a minimum CFSE-low frequency of 0.002% (template counts) or 0.001% (read counts). A clone was considered mappable if detected in the sequenced pre-transplant spleen, lymph node, or MLR CFSE-low populations of the donor or recipient. Cumulative frequency of alloreactive clones was calculated as a percentage of all sequences weighted by copy number. TCRdb obtained this table from immuneACCESS and retained in-frame rearrangements with V and J assigned. These tables miss some clones; where compared with another copy, unresolved V genes account for less than half of the shortfall, and the remainder is unexplained. The DNA gave D and trimming, while V, J and clone size come from that table. Counted in this sample were about 86,000 clones; roughly 90% of them appeared once. The top ten clonotypes cover approximately 0.3% of the sample.

Overall study outcomes, separate from this receptor: In the allografts of patients with donor T cell macrochimerism, GvH to HvG T cell clonal ratios were high. The relatively low number and heterogeneity of intestinal transplant patients limited the conclusions. Early after transplant, peak levels of circulating GvH clones were associated with declines in HvG clones. GvH clones were found in recipient bone marrow, and some of the GvH clones appeared earlier in ileal mucosa or blood, which is consistent with an intestinal mucosal origin.

The time point label on this specimen signifies: cells obtained before transplantation from donor or recipient. CD3+CD4+ and CD3+CD8+ populations were FACS-sorted from unstimulated pre-transplant donor and recipient cells taken from spleen or lymph nodes. This sample comprised unstimulated CD4+ T cells sorted from spleen or lymph node cells, obtained before transplant. The TCR originated in a human donor who was the organ donor for an intestinal transplant. The rearranged segments are TRBV7-6 and TRBJ1-1, with TRBD1 as a weak D call on 5 bases. The CDR3 amino acid sequence is: CASSLGGVTEAFF. The DNA reads TGTGCCAGCAGCTTGGGGGGGGTCACTGAAGCTTTCTTT.